Listed here are 23 T cell receptor beta chains from one sample, sequenced in a study of response to subunit inactivated influenza vaccine. A single record per CDR3 protein comes from TCRdb applying MiXCR to the RT-PCR reads. Of about 240,000 distinct CDR3 sequences listed, more than 9% are singletons. This sample comprised non-naive T cells sorted from PBMCs, obtained 14 to 15 days before vaccination. These receptors were obtained from a middle-aged man who received an inactivated influenza vaccine.

This clonotype was detected only a few times. This rearrangement joins TRBV20-1 to TRBJ2-5, with D hard to call. Germline V gives CDR1 DFQATT, CDR2 SNEGSKA (reference sequence). Trimming cost V 5 bases and J 5 bases, with 15 bases left between them. There are 13 residues in the CDR3. The CDR3 DNA sequence: TGCAGTGCTCGTTCGAAATTTTGGGAGACCCAGTACTTC. Its translation is CSARSKFWETQYF.

This clonotype was seen at least ten times. The genes are TRBV7-9 and TRBJ1-1; 9 bases are a match to TRBD1. V shed 6 bases, J shed 4 bases, and the junction held 6 bases outside the gene matches. The CDR3 has 14 amino acids. Germline loops: CDR1 SEHNR, CDR2 FQNEAQ (reference sequence). The CDR3 here is CASSKQGAGTEAFF. Written as DNA, the CDR3 is TGTGCCAGCAGTAAACAGGGGGCGGGCACTGAAGCTTTCTTT.

This clonotype showed up many times. The chain combines TRBV7-3 with TRBJ2-3; 10 bases align to TRBD2. The ends lost 6 bases at V and 5 bases at J; junction bases unmatched: 8. This CDR3 region has 15 residues. CDR1 is SGHTA, CDR2 FQGTGA, per germline. The CDR3 reads CASSYGTSVLDTQYF. CDR3 in DNA: TGTGCCAGCAGTTACGGGACTAGCGTGTTAGATACGCAGTATTTT. The entire variable domain, with the rest obtained from reference TRBV7-3 and TRBJ2-3, is as follows: GAGVSQTPSNKVTEKGKYVELRCDPISGHTALYWYRQSLGQGPEFLIYFQGTGAADDSGLPNDRFFAVRPEGSVSTLKIQRTERGDSAVYLCASSYGTSVLDTQYFGPGTRLTVL.

This clonotype came up a few times. The V call is TRBV2, the J call TRBJ1-5; 9 bases map to TRBD1. The V gene's germline CDR1 is SNHLY and CDR2 FYNNEI. CDR3 size: 16 residues. V lost 6 bases to trimming and J lost 4 bases; unmatched junction nucleotides: 10. DNA of the CDR3: TGTGCCAGCAGCCTGTCCGGGACAGGGATTAATCAGCCCCAGCATTTT. This codes for CASSLSGTGINQPQHF.

CDR3 sequence: CASSLAPNYGYTF. In DNA form, the CDR3 reads TGTGCCAGCAGCTTAGCCCCTAACTATGGCTACACCTTC. This rearrangement joins TRBV7-2 to TRBJ1-2; D gene uncertain. Trimming left V 0 bases short and J 0 bases short, with 2 bases between. Germline assignment: CDR1 SGHTA and CDR2 FQGNSA. The CDR3 totals 13 residues. Looking up the rest from reference TRBV7-2 and TRBJ1-2 gives the full variable domain: GAGVSQSPSNKVTEKGKDVELRCDPISGHTALYWYRQSLGQGLEFLIYFQGNSAPDKSGLPSDRFSAERTGGSVSTLTIQRTQQEDSAVYLCASSLAPNYGYTFGSGTRLTVV.

This clonotype came up a few times. The CDR3 loop is CASSPRTLGWDTQYF. CDR3 DNA sequence: TGTGCCAGCAGCCCCCGGACTCTTGGGTGGGATACGCAGTATTTT. The gene calls are TRBV12-3 or TRBV12-4 and TRBJ2-3; possibly TRBD2 for D (5 bases). Trimming stripped 6 bases from V and 6 bases from J, with 19 bases between. The CDR3 totals 15 residues.

This chain links TRBV6-5 with TRBJ2-7; 8 bases line up with TRBD1. The CDR3 runs 14 residues. Germline V lookup: CDR1 MNHEY, CDR2 SVGAGI. Trimming removed 2 bases from V and 3 bases from J; junction bases left unmatched: 3. CDR3 in DNA: TGTGCCAGCAGTTACGACAGGGGCATCTACGAGCAGTACTTC. Protein: CASSYDRGIYEQYF.

This chain connects TRBV30 to TRBJ2-7; 12 bases line up with TRBD2. Per the germline V gene, CDR1 is GTSNPN and CDR2 is SVGIG (reference sequence). This CDR3 spans 14 amino acids. V shed 2 bases, J shed 5 bases, and the junction held 4 bases outside the gene matches. CDR3 DNA sequence: TGTGCCTGGAGTCCTTGGACTAGCGGGAACGAGCAGTACTTC. Translated, it gives CAWSPWTSGNEQYF.

This chain joins TRBV20-1 and TRBJ2-1, with D perhaps TRBD2 (5 bases). Germline lookup yields CDR1 DFQATT and CDR2 SNEGSKA (reference sequence). CDR3 size: 13 residues. V dropped 0 bases and J dropped 9 bases, with 12 bases sitting between them. The CDR3 nucleotides are TGCAGTGCTAGAGACACCCTAGCATCTGAGCAGTTCTTC. This codes for CSARDTLASEQFF.

This clonotype has at least ten counts. This chain links TRBV7-9 with TRBJ2-6; D is uncertain. The germline gives CDR1 SEHNR, CDR2 FQNEAQ (reference sequence). Trimming removed 0 bases from V and 3 bases from J, with 18 bases in between. The CDR3 sequence is 19 residues long. CDR3 in amino acids: CASSLAVQVLRGGANVLTF. CDR3 nucleotides: TGTGCCAGCAGCTTAGCCGTCCAGGTTCTTCGTGGTGGGGCCAACGTCCTGACTTTC.

The rearrangement uses TRBV20-1 and TRBJ2-6, with TRBD1 identical over 8 bases. CDR1 and CDR2 (germline): DFQATT, SNEGSKA (reference sequence). The CDR3 totals 15 residues. Trimming cost V 4 bases and J 2 bases; bases outside gene matches: 4. The CDR3: CSAITQGAGANVLTF. The CDR3 bases are TGCAGTGCTATAACACAGGGGGCTGGGGCCAACGTCCTGACTTTC.

This clonotype was observed a few times. This sequence joins TRBV7-8 and TRBJ1-1, with 8 bases identical to TRBD1. The CDR3 runs to 14 residues. Germline assignment: CDR1 SGHVS and CDR2 FQNEAQ. The J segment lost 5 bases and the V segment lost 5 bases, leaving 7 bases of the junction unmatched. CDR3: CASSLRTGLTEAFF. The CDR3 bases are TGTGCCAGCAGCCTGAGGACAGGGTTAACTGAAGCTTTCTTT.

This clonotype was detected only a few times. The chain recombines TRBV11-2 with TRBJ2-1, with TRBD1 identical over 9 bases. J was trimmed by 8 bases and V by 2 bases; bases with no gene match: 16. This CDR3 is built from 18 residues. Germline assignment: CDR1 SGHAT and CDR2 FQNNGV. The CDR3 coding sequence is TGTGCCAGCAGCTTACAAATCGGGGGACAGGGTGTTTTCGATGAGCAGTTCTTC. Translated: CASSLQIGGQGVFDEQFF.

This clonotype showed up just a few times. J is TRBJ2-3 and V is TRBV20-1; 12 bases are shared with TRBD2. Trimming at V came to 1 base and at J to 6 bases, leaving 8 bases not matched to a gene. In germline, CDR1 is DFQATT, CDR2 SNEGSKA (reference sequence). The CDR3 runs to 16 residues. Here the CDR3 reads CSARGTSGARWDTQYF. CDR3 DNA: TGCAGTGCTAGAGGGACTAGCGGGGCTCGGTGGGATACGCAGTATTTT.

In this sample, this clonotype turned up a few times. The rearrangement uses TRBV10-3 and TRBJ2-7; 9 bases are shared with TRBD1. Germline V gene lookup returns CDR1 ENHRY and CDR2 SYGVKD. This CDR3 is built from 15 residues. V trimming: 2 bases; J trimming: 6 bases; junction bases outside the gene matches: 8. The CDR3 is CAISEKGQGSGEQYF. The DNA for the CDR3 is TGTGCCATCAGTGAGAAAGGACAGGGGTCTGGCGAGCAGTACTTC.

This clonotype was picked up many times. This chain connects TRBV2 to TRBJ2-7; 11 nucleotides agree with TRBD2. The CDR3 has 15 residues. Germline V CDR1 and CDR2: SNHLY, FYNNEI. V dropped 7 bases and J dropped 5; count of bases not matched to a gene: 10. As DNA, the CDR3 is TGTGCCAGCATCGCCGCGGGGACTAGCGGCCACGAGCAGTACTTC. Amino acid sequence: CASIAAGTSGHEQYF.

This clonotype was seen ten or more times. The chain is built from TRBV12-3 or TRBV12-4 and TRBJ1-1, with D possibly being TRBD1 (6 bases). The V end was cut by 4 bases, the J end by 1 base, with 13 bases between. The CDR3 extends over 15 amino acids. CDR3 DNA: TGTGCCAGCAGTTCCTTCGGGGGCCCGAACACTGAAGCTTTCTTT. This encodes CASSSFGGPNTEAFF.

This clonotype occurred many times. The chain couples TRBV24-1 to TRBJ2-1, with D perhaps TRBD2 (6 bases). The CDR3 has 18 amino acids. Germline V gene lookup returns CDR1 KGHDR and CDR2 SFDVKD. The V end lost 3 bases, the J end lost 2 bases, and 19 bases lay between the germline ends. CDR3 amino acids: CATSDPDSGVGAYNEQFF. The CDR3 nucleotides read TGTGCCACCAGTGATCCAGACTCGGGAGTGGGGGCCTACAATGAGCAGTTCTTC.

This clonotype has at least ten counts. This chain links TRBV6-1 with TRBJ2-3; D is perhaps TRBD2 (6 bases). Trimming took 5 bases from V and 9 from J, leaving 18 bases between them. This CDR3 has 14 residues. Germline V lookup: CDR1 MNHNS, CDR2 SASEGT. This CDR3 is CASSLRGTGGTQYF. The CDR3 DNA reads as TGTGCCAGCAGTCTCCGAGGGACTGGAGGGACGCAGTATTTT.

This rearrangement joins TRBV15 to TRBJ2-1, with TRBD1 identical over 11 bases. The CDR3 consists of 16 residues. The J segment lost 6 bases and the V segment lost 3 bases, leaving 7 bases of the junction unmatched. CDR1 is LNHNV and CDR2 is YYDKDF in the germline V gene (reference sequence). CDR3 loop: CATSSPRDRGFNEQFF. For the CDR3, the DNA is TGTGCCACCAGCAGTCCCCGGGACAGGGGGTTCAATGAGCAGTTCTTC.

In this sample, this clonotype turned up a few times. The chain is built from TRBV20-1 and TRBJ2-2; D not certain. The CDR3 has 14 residues. V was cut by 3 bases and J by 0 bases, with 8 bases left in between. CDR1 is DFQATT, CDR2 SNEGSKA, per germline (reference sequence). In DNA, the CDR3 is TGCAGTGCTAGTCGTTTGGCGAACACCGGGGAGCTGTTTTTT. It yields the protein CSASRLANTGELFF.

V usage is TRBV20-1 and J usage is TRBJ2-1; 10 bases align to TRBD2. Trimming removed 6 bases from V and 8 bases from J; junction bases left unmatched: 10. The CDR3 is 14 amino acids. Germline values: CDR1 DFQATT, CDR2 SNEGSKA (reference sequence). In DNA, the CDR3 is TGCAGTGCCCTGGGGGCTAGCGGGAGCTATGAGCAGTTCTTC. The encoded protein is CSALGASGSYEQFF.

This clonotype was detected ten times or more. The chain joins TRBV5-5 to TRBJ1-4, with D maybe TRBD1 (5 bases). This CDR3 contains 15 residues. In germline, CDR1 is SGHKS, CDR2 YYEKEE (reference sequence). Trimming pared 5 bases from V and 4 bases from J, leaving 15 bases between. CDR3 coding DNA: TGTGCCAGCAGATTCGCCCCCGGGGGTAATGAAAAACTGTTTTTT. It translates to CASRFAPGGNEKLFF. The full variable domain, completed using reference TRBV5-5 and TRBJ1-4, is DAGVTQSPTHLIKTRGQQVTLRCSPISGHKSVSWYQQVLGQGPQFIFQYYEKEERGRGNFPDRFSARQFPNYSSELNVNALLLGDSALYLCASRFAPGGNEKLFFGSGTQLSVL.